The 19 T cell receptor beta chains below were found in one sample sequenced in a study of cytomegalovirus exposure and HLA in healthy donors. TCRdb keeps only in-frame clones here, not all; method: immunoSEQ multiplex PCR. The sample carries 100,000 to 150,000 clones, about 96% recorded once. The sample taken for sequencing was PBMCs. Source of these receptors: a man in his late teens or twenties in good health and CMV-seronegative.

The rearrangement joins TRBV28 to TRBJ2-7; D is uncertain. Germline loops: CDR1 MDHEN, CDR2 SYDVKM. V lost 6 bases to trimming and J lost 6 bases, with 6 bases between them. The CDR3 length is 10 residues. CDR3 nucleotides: TGTGCCAGCAGGTCAGGCGAGCAGTACTTC. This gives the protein CASRSGEQYF.

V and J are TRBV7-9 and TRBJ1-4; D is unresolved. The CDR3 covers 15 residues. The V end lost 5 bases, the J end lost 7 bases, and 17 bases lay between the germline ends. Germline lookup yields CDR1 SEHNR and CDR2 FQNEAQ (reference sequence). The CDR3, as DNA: TGTGCCAGCAGCCCCCCGAGCACAGACGGTGAAAAACTGTTTTTT. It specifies CASSPPSTDGEKLFF.

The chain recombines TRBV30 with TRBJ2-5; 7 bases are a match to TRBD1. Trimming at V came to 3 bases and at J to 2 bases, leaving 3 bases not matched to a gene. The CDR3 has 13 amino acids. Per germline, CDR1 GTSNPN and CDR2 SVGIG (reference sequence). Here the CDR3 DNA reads TGTGCCTGGAGAGGACAGGCTCAAGAGACCCAGTACTTC. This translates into CAWRGQAQETQYF. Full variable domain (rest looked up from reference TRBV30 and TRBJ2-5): SQTIHQWPATLVQPVGSPLSLECTVEGTSNPNLYWYRQAAGRGLQLLFYSVGIGQISSEVPQNLSASRPQDRQFILSSKKLLLSDSGFYLCAWRGQAQETQYFGPGTRLLVL.

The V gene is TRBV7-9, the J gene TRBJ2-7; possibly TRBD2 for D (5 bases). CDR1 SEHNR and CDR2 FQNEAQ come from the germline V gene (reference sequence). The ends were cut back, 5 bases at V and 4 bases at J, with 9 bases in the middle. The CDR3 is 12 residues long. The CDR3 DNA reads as TGTGCCAGCAGCGCGAGCGGATACGAGCAGTACTTC. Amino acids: CASSASGYEQYF.

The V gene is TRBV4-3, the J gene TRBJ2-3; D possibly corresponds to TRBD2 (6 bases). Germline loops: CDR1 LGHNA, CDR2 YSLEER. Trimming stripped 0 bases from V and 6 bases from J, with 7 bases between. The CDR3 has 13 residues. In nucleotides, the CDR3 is TGCGCCAGCAGCCAAGAGGCGGGGGATACGCAGTATTTT. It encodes CASSQEAGDTQYF.

CDR3 bases: TGTGCCAGCAGCTGGGGGGACAGCTCTAACACCGGGGAGCTGTTTTTT. Translated, it gives CASSWGDSSNTGELFF. This chain connects TRBV5-5 to TRBJ2-2, with a weak D call TRBD1 (7 bases). V was cut by 3 bases and J by 2 bases, with 14 bases left in between. This CDR3 comprises 16 residues. The germline CDR1 and CDR2 sequences are SGHKS and YYEKEE (reference sequence). The whole variable domain, remainder taken from reference TRBV5-5 and TRBJ2-2, is DAGVTQSPTHLIKTRGQQVTLRCSPISGHKSVSWYQQVLGQGPQFIFQYYEKEERGRGNFPDRFSARQFPNYSSELNVNALLLGDSALYLCASSWGDSSNTGELFFGEGSRLTVL.

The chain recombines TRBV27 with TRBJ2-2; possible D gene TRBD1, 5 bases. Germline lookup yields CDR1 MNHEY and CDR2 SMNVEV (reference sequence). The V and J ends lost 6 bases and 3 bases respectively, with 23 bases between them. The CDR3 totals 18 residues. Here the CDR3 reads CASRSAMVWGLDTGELFF. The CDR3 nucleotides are TGTGCCAGCAGGTCGGCTATGGTTTGGGGCTTAGACACCGGGGAGCTGTTTTTT.

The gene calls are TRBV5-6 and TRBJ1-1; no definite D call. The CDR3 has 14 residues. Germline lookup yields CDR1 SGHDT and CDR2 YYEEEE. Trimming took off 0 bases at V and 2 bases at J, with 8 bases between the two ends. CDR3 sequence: CASSLAWANTEAFF. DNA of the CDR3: TGTGCCAGCAGCTTGGCCTGGGCTAACACTGAAGCTTTCTTT.

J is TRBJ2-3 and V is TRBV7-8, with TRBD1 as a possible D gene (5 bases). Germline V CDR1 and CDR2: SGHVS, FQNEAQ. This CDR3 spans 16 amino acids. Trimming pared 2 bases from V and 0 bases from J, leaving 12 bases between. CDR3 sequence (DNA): TGTGCCAGCAGCTTATTTACAGGTCCTAGCACAGATACGCAGTATTTT. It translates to CASSLFTGPSTDTQYF.

The chain's CDR3 is CASSLGGAGNTIYF. In DNA, the CDR3 is TGTGCCAGCAGCTTAGGGGGAGCAGGAAACACCATATATTTT. The rearrangement uses TRBV7-9 and TRBJ1-3; D gene unclear. The CDR3 runs to 14 residues. Germline loops: CDR1 SEHNR, CDR2 FQNEAQ (reference sequence). V was pared by 1 base and J by 4 bases, with 8 bases between.

The CDR3 bases are TGTGCCAGCAGCCCGACACTTTACGAGCAGTACTTC. It is translated as CASSPTLYEQYF. The V and J genes are TRBV4-2 and TRBJ2-7; D not resolved. Germline CDR1 is LGHNA and CDR2 is YNFKEQ. The CDR3 is made up of 12 amino acids. V shed 4 bases and J shed 4 bases, with 8 bases lying between them.

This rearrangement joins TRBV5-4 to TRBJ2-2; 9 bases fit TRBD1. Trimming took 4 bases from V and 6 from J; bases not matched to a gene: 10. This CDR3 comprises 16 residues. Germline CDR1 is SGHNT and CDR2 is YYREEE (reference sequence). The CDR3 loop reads CASSPWTGVSSGELFF. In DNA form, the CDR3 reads TGTGCCAGCAGCCCGTGGACAGGGGTTAGCTCCGGGGAGCTGTTTTTT. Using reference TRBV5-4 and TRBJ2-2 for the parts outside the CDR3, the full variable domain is ETGVTQSPTHLIKTRGQQVTLRCSSQSGHNTVSWYQQALGQGPQFIFQYYREEENGRGNFPPRFSGLQFPNYSSELNVNALELDDSALYLCASSPWTGVSSGELFFGEGSRLTVL.

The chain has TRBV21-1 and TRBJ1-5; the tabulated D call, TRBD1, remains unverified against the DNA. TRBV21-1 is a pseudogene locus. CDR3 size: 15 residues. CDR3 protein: CASTHRRDSNQPQHF. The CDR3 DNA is TGTGCCAGCACGCATCGCAGGGATAGCAATCAGCCCCAGCATTTT.

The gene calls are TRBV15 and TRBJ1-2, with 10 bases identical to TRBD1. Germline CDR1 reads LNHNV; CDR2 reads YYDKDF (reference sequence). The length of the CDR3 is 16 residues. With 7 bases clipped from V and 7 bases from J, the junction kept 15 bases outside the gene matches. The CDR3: CATTLTPGQGIVGYTF. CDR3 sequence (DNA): TGTGCCACCACCTTAACCCCGGGACAGGGGATAGTTGGCTACACCTTC.

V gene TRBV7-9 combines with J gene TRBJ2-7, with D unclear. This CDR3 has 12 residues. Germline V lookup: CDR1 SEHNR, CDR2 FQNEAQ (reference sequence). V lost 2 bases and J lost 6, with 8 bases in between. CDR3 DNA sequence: TGTGCCAGCAGCTTAAGGCTAGGCGAGCAGTACTTC. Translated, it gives CASSLRLGEQYF.

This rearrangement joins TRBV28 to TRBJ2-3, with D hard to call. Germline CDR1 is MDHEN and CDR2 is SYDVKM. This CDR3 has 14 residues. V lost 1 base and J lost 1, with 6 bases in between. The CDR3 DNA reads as TGTGCCAGCAGTTTATTGGCAGGCACAGATACGCAGTATTTT. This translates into CASSLLAGTDTQYF.

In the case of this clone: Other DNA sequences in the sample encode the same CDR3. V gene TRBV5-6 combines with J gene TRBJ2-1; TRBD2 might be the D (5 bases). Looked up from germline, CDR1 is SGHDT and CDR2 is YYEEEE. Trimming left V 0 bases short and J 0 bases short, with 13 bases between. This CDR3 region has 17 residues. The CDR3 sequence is CASSLEREGSSYNEQFF. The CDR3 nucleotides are TGTGCCAGCAGCTTGGAACGTGAGGGAAGCTCCTACAATGAGCAGTTCTTC.

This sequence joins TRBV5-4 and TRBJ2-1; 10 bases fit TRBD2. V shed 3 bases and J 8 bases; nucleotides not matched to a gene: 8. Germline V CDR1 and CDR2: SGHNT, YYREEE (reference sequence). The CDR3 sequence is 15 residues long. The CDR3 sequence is CASSSLAGGGDEQFF. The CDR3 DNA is TGTGCCAGCAGCTCTTTAGCGGGAGGCGGGGATGAGCAGTTCTTC.

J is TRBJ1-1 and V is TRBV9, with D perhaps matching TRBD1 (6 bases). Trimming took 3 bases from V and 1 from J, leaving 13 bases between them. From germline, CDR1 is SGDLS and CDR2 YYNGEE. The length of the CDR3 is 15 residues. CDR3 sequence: CASSAGDNSNTEAFF. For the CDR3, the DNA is TGTGCCAGCAGCGCAGGGGACAACTCGAACACTGAAGCTTTCTTT.